The sequence of this T cell receptor (beta chain) was determined in a study of cytomegalovirus exposure and HLA in healthy donors. Study at large: Genotyping showed roughly 77% of roughly 400 donors falling in the Caucasian-associated ancestry cluster.

60 Vbeta and 13 Jbeta primers were used in PCR. Clones were read by immunoSEQ multiplex PCR, and TCRdb kept only the in-frame ones, dropping some. Here the sample spans about 130,000 clones, about four fifths being singletons. General study findings and limits: In terms of immune exposure information, only CMV serostatus was available. A prior analysis recorded that most TCR beta V segments were productive about 87% or about 30% of the time.

The V end was cut by 4 bases, the J end by 7 bases, with 17 bases between. The CDR3 covers 15 residues. Per the germline V gene, CDR1 is SGHAT and CDR2 is FQNNGV. In regard to this clone: Its antigen is currently unknown.

What was sequenced was PBMCs. The rearrangement links TRBV11-2 to TRBJ2-1; possible D gene TRBD2, 5 bases. The TCR sequence derives from a man aged 30-40 years in good health. The CDR3 DNA sequence: TGTGCCAGCAGCTGGAGCTTGGGAGTGCGGAATGAGCAGTTCTTC. This gives the protein CASSWSLGVRNEQFF.